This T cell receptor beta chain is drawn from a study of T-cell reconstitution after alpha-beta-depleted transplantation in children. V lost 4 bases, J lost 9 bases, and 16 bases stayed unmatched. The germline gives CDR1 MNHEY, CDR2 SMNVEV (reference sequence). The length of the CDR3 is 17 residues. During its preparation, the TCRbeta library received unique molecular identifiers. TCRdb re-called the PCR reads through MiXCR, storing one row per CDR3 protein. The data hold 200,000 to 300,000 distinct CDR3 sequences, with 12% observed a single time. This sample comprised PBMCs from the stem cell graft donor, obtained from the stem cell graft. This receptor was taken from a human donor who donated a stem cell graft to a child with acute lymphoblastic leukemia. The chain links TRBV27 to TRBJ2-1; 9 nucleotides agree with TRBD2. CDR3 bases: TGTGCCAGCAGTTCCCACAAAGGGGCGGGAGGGCCTAGTGAGCAGTTCTTC. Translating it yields CASSSHKGAGGPSEQFF.